These T cell receptor beta chains were read from a single sample in a study of Ad26.COV2.S vaccination and SARS-CoV-2 variants. TCRdb's copy holds only in-frame clones and misses some; the assay was immunoSEQ multiplex PCR. The profile shows 350,000 to 450,000 clones, under 90% of them singletons. The source material was peripheral blood, sampled in a trial of Ad26.COV2.S vaccine versus placebo. Receptor source: a person aged 18-60 years who received the Ad26.COV2.S COVID-19 vaccine or a placebo. Each CDR3 is given with its conserved first and last residue. D genes are given only for firm matches. Some rows have no size entry. The others give once, few or many, or a class for an expanded clone.

d_call,clone_size,v_call,j_call,cdr3_aa,cdr3_nt
TRBD2,-,TRBV3-1/TRBV3-2,TRBJ2-5,CASSQVTGEGGTQYF,TGTGCCAGCAGCCAAGTGACGGGGGAGGGTGGGACCCAGTACTTC
TRBD1,-,TRBV6-6,TRBJ2-5,CASSWDRGGLETQYF,TGTGCCAGCAGTTGGGACAGGGGAGGGTTGGAGACCCAGTACTTC
TRBD2,-,TRBV7-2,TRBJ2-7,CASSLDGSGGAREQYF,TGTGCCAGCAGCTTAGATGGTAGCGGGGGAGCCCGCGAGCAGTACTTC
-,-,TRBV5-5,TRBJ2-2,CASLRSGSTGELFF,TGTGCCAGCTTGAGATCGGGGAGCACCGGGGAGCTGTTTTTT
-,-,TRBV29-1,TRBJ1-2,CSVESSGYTF,TGCAGCGTTGAAAGTAGTGGCTACACCTTC
-,-,TRBV4-3,TRBJ2-2,CASSQDRSTNTGELFF,TGCGCCAGCAGCCAAGATAGGTCTACGAACACCGGGGAGCTGTTTTTT
-,-,TRBV2,TRBJ1-1,CASTGGQGSTEAFF,TGTGCCAGCACGGGGGGGCAGGGCTCGACTGAAGCTTTCTTT
-,few,TRBV28,TRBJ1-1,CASIVGGAGTEAFF,TGTGCCAGCATTGTTGGGGGAGCGGGCACTGAAGCTTTCTTT
TRBD1,-,TRBV6-5,TRBJ1-1,CASSSYPTGAEAFF,TGTGCCAGCAGTTCATACCCGACAGGGGCCGAAGCTTTCTTT
TRBD1,-,TRBV3-1/TRBV3-2,TRBJ1-5,CASSYRQGNQPQHF,TGTGCCAGCAGCTATAGACAGGGAAATCAGCCCCAGCATTTT
-,-,TRBV4-1,TRBJ2-2,CASRTNRGTGELFF,TGCGCCAGCAGAACCAACAGAGGGACCGGGGAGCTGTTTTTT
-,-,TRBV11-3,TRBJ1-4,CASSPGNRANEKLFF,TGTGCCAGCAGCCCAGGGAACAGGGCGAATGAAAAACTGTTTTTT
TRBD1,-,TRBV6-5,TRBJ1-5,CASTGQMVNQPQHF,TGTGCCAGCACGGGACAGATGGTCAATCAGCCCCAGCATTTT
-,many,TRBV18,TRBJ1-3,CASSPTEGPSSGNTIYF,TGTGCCAGCTCACCCACAGAGGGGCCCAGCTCTGGAAACACCATATATTTT
-,-,TRBV5-1,TRBJ1-1,CASSLDLRTIGSSFF,TGCGCCAGCAGCTTGGACCTAAGGACAATAGGATCGTCTTTCTTT
-,-,TRBV7-2,TRBJ1-1,CASSSDATGVNTEAFF,TGTGCCAGCAGCTCCGACGCGACGGGGGTGAACACTGAAGCTTTCTTT
TRBD1,-,TRBV3-1/TRBV3-2,TRBJ2-4,CASSPPLSTRGRLGIQYF,TGTGCCAGCAGCCCCCCCTTAAGTACCAGGGGGAGATTGGGCATTCAGTACTTC
TRBD1,few,TRBV30,TRBJ2-2,CAWQAVTGWTGELFF,TGTGCCTGGCAAGCCGTGACAGGGTGGACCGGGGAGCTGTTTTTT
TRBD2,-,TRBV4-2,TRBJ2-7,CASSQDWASGGAREQYF,TGTGCCAGCAGCCAAGATTGGGCTAGCGGGGGAGCTAGGGAGCAGTACTTC
-,-,TRBV6-6,TRBJ2-1,CASSWGLENEQFF,TGTGCCAGCAGTTGGGGACTGGAAAATGAGCAGTTCTTC
-,-,TRBV6-6,TRBJ1-4,CASSEGLRGSGKLFF,TGTGCCAGCAGTGAGGGACTTCGGGGTAGCGGAAAACTGTTTTTT
TRBD2,-,TRBV11-3,TRBJ2-7,CASSFVNSGSFKYF,TGTGCCAGCAGCTTTGTGAATAGCGGGAGTTTTAAGTACTTC
-,few,TRBV20-1,TRBJ2-7,CSARTSYEQYF,TGCAGTGCTAGAACTTCCTACGAGCAGTACTTC